A selection of T cell receptor beta chains follows, all from one sample in a study of blood T cell repertoires in COVID-19. The data were produced by immunoSEQ multiplex PCR, yet TCRdb's version contains in-frame clones alone and is incomplete. The sample lists 72,000 or so clones; approximately 92% were seen once. The specimen sequenced was peripheral blood. The source of these receptors is a woman of 80 years or more with acute or convalescent COVID-19. The conserved cysteine and the conserved F or W are not part of the CDR3 here. Fields, in order: V gene, clone size, J gene, CDR3 protein. Size tells how often a clone was seen (once, few, many) or the class of an expanded clone, and some rows leave it out.

v_call: TRBV5-8; clone_size: once; j_call: TRBJ2-2; cdr3_aa: ASQQGRSNTGELF
v_call: TRBV5-1; clone_size: -; j_call: TRBJ2-2; cdr3_aa: ASSPYWGQNTGELF
v_call: TRBV19; clone_size: -; j_call: TRBJ2-2; cdr3_aa: ASSRRTSGYTGELF
v_call: TRBV5-5; clone_size: -; j_call: TRBJ2-1; cdr3_aa: ASSFSSSGRNEQF
v_call: TRBV7-9; clone_size: -; j_call: TRBJ2-5; cdr3_aa: ASSLEGRGTQY
v_call: TRBV18; clone_size: -; j_call: TRBJ1-1; cdr3_aa: ASSQQGAEAF
v_call: TRBV6-4; clone_size: -; j_call: TRBJ2-1; cdr3_aa: ASNHRLARLAGNNEQF
v_call: TRBV9; clone_size: -; j_call: TRBJ2-1; cdr3_aa: ASSVEGLAVNNEQF
v_call: TRBV12-3/TRBV12-4; clone_size: -; j_call: TRBJ1-4; cdr3_aa: ASSITGGGKLF
v_call: TRBV12-5; clone_size: -; j_call: TRBJ1-5; cdr3_aa: ASGLGTSGNQPQH
v_call: TRBV6-1; clone_size: -; j_call: TRBJ1-5; cdr3_aa: ASSDRMDQPQH
v_call: TRBV29-1; clone_size: -; j_call: TRBJ1-2; cdr3_aa: SGGDRANYGYT
v_call: TRBV3-1/TRBV3-2; clone_size: -; j_call: TRBJ1-2; cdr3_aa: ASSPSGVYGYT
v_call: TRBV20-1; clone_size: -; j_call: TRBJ2-7; cdr3_aa: SVREDEQY
v_call: TRBV3-1/TRBV3-2; clone_size: -; j_call: TRBJ1-5; cdr3_aa: ASSQGSYSNQPQH
v_call: TRBV6-1; clone_size: -; j_call: TRBJ1-3; cdr3_aa: ASSEGPVPGSGNTIY